This entry lists 31 T cell receptor beta chains sequenced from one sample in a study of identical twins. TCRdb reanalysed the 5' RACE reads using MiXCR and keeps one entry per CDR3 protein. Among around 1.7 million distinct CDR3 sequences, roughly 35% were seen once, and the ten largest hold less than 0.35%. The sequenced sample consisted of cord blood. The receptors come from a newborn girl in good health.

In this sample, this clonotype turned up a few times. The chain recombines TRBV20-1 with TRBJ1-2; D not resolved. V lost 3 bases and J lost 4, with 12 bases in between. This CDR3 has 13 amino acids. Germline V gene lookup returns CDR1 DFQATT and CDR2 SNEGSKA (reference sequence). The CDR3 loop is CSASVGSRYGYTF. CDR3 DNA sequence: TGCAGTGCTAGCGTGGGCAGTCGCTATGGCTACACCTTC.

The chain's CDR3 is CASSPGQLGEKLFF. The DNA of the CDR3 is TGTGCCAGCAGCCCCGGACAGTTGGGCGAAAAACTGTTTTTT. The V gene is TRBV7-9, the J gene TRBJ1-4; D might be TRBD1 (6 bases). Trimming removed 5 bases from V and 8 bases from J, with 15 bases in between. Looked up from germline, CDR1 is SEHNR and CDR2 is FQNEAQ (reference sequence). The CDR3 is 14 residues long.

This chain connects TRBV20-1 to TRBJ2-7, with D unresolved. CDR3 length: 12 amino acids. The V end was cut by 1 base, the J end by 2 bases, with 6 bases between. In germline, CDR1 is DFQATT, CDR2 SNEGSKA (reference sequence). The CDR3 reads CSARALPYEQYF. CDR3 nucleotides: TGCAGTGCTAGAGCCCTACCCTACGAGCAGTACTTC.

The chain uses TRBV7-9 and TRBJ1-1; 7 bases agree with TRBD1. V was pared by 6 bases and J by 1 base, with 14 bases of the junction left unmatched. The CDR3 extends over 17 amino acids. The germline gives CDR1 SEHNR, CDR2 FQNEAQ (reference sequence). The CDR3 region is CASRLTHRGGPNTEAFF. As DNA, the CDR3 is TGTGCCAGCAGGTTAACCCACAGGGGAGGACCGAACACTGAAGCTTTCTTT. Full variable domain (rest looked up from reference TRBV7-9 and TRBJ1-1): DTGVSQNPRHKITKRGQNVTFRCDPISEHNRLYWYRQTLGQGPEFLTYFQNEAQLEKSRLLSDRFSAERPKGSFSTLEIQRTEQGDSAMYLCASRLTHRGGPNTEAFFGQGTRLTVV.

The V and J genes are TRBV20-1 and TRBJ2-1, with D perhaps TRBD1 or TRBD2 (5 bases each). The CDR3 contains 18 residues. Trimming pared 3 bases from V and 5 bases from J, leaving 26 bases between. CDR1 is DFQATT, CDR2 SNEGSKA, per germline (reference sequence). CDR3: CSARIGEPGTIPNNEQFF. CDR3 DNA: TGCAGTGCTAGGATAGGGGAACCCGGGACCATACCTAACAATGAGCAGTTCTTC.

This chain joins TRBV20-1 and TRBJ2-1, with 7 bases that match TRBD2. The CDR3 is 14 residues long. Trimming removed 5 bases from V and 7 bases from J; junction bases left unmatched: 11. CDR1 DFQATT and CDR2 SNEGSKA come from the germline V gene (reference sequence). This chain's CDR3 is CSASRDYPLNEQFF. The DNA for the CDR3 is TGCAGTGCTTCCCGGGACTACCCTTTGAATGAGCAGTTCTTC.

The rearrangement uses TRBV10-3 and TRBJ1-1; D gene unclear. V dropped 9 bases and J dropped 2 bases, with 10 bases sitting between them. CDR3 length: 12 residues. In germline, CDR1 is ENHRY, CDR2 SYGVKD. CDR3 sequence (DNA): TGTGCCATAAGGACGGCTAACACTGAAGCTTTCTTT. Translated: CAIRTANTEAFF.

V and J are TRBV21-1 and TRBJ1-2; the table calls TRBD1, which could not be checked here. TRBV21-1 is a pseudogene locus. The CDR3 is made up of 14 amino acids. The CDR3 DNA reads as TGTGCCTGCAGCAAAGGACAGGGGGATTATGGCTACACCTTC. The encoded protein is CACSKGQGDYGYTF.

This clonotype was detected only a few times. This chain connects TRBV6-4 to TRBJ2-3; 13 nucleotides align to TRBD2. The germline V gene has CDR1 MRHNA and CDR2 SNTAGT. CDR3 length equals 15 residues. V lost 5 bases to trimming and J lost 5 bases; unmatched junction nucleotides: 4. The CDR3: CASSRTSGGLDTQYF. The DNA for the CDR3 is TGTGCCAGCAGTCGGACTAGCGGGGGTTTAGATACGCAGTATTTT.

CDR3 nucleotide sequence: TGTGCCAGCAGTGAAAGGGCGGGTCAGCCCCAGCATTTT. Protein: CASSERAGQPQHF. The chain recombines TRBV6-1 with TRBJ1-5; D ambiguous. The CDR3 consists of 13 residues. CDR1 and CDR2 (germline): MNHNS, SASEGT. Between the trimmed V and J ends, which lost 2 bases and 6 bases, there was a span of 8 bases.

The sample holds one count of this clonotype. The chain combines TRBV7-9 with TRBJ1-6; TRBD1 might be the D (5 bases). Per germline, CDR1 SEHNR and CDR2 FQNEAQ (reference sequence). Deletions cut 6 bases from V and 5 bases from J, with 11 bases between. The CDR3 has 14 residues. The CDR3 DNA reads as TGTGCCAGCAGACTTTCGGGACATAATTCACCCCTCCACTTT. Protein sequence: CASRLSGHNSPLHF.

In its sample, this clonotype was seen a few times. The chain joins TRBV20-1 to TRBJ2-3; D not resolved. The CDR3 runs to 12 residues. CDR1 and CDR2 from the germline V gene are DFQATT and SNEGSKA (reference sequence). V lost 2 bases, J lost 6 bases, and 9 bases lay in between. CDR3 loop: CSARFQADTQYF. The CDR3 DNA reads as TGCAGTGCTAGATTTCAGGCGGATACGCAGTATTTT.

The chain carries TRBV5-1 and TRBJ1-1, with no clear D. This CDR3 is built from 15 residues. Per the germline V gene, CDR1 is SGHRS and CDR2 is YFSETQ. V lost 2 bases and J lost 1, with 12 bases in between. The CDR3 spells CASSFLDGPNTEAFF. The CDR3 region has the DNA TGCGCCAGCAGCTTCCTCGACGGTCCGAACACTGAAGCTTTCTTT. The whole variable domain, remainder taken from reference TRBV5-1 and TRBJ1-1, is KAGVTQTPRYLIKTRGQQVTLSCSPISGHRSVSWYQQTPGQGLQFLFEYFSETQRNKGNFPGRFSGRQFSNSRSEMNVSTLELGDSALYLCASSFLDGPNTEAFFGQGTRLTVV.

The rearrangement uses TRBV20-1 and TRBJ2-7; 9 nucleotides agree with TRBD1. Germline V CDR1 and CDR2: DFQATT, SNEGSKA (reference sequence). The CDR3 loop spans 15 amino acids. Unmatched junction bases numbered 12, after V lost 6 bases and J lost 3 bases. The CDR3 coding sequence is TGCAGTGCCCGGGACAGGGCTCCGTCCTACTACGAGCAGTACTTC. Protein: CSARDRAPSYYEQYF.

V gene TRBV20-1 combines with J gene TRBJ2-1, with D possibly TRBD2 on 7 matching bases. Trimming left V 1 base short and J 6 bases short, with 19 bases between. The germline V gene has CDR1 DFQATT and CDR2 SNEGSKA (reference sequence). The length of the CDR3 is 16 residues. The CDR3 nucleotides are TGCAGTGCTAGAGTGAGGTGGGGGGGCCCCCCCAATGAGCAGTTCTTC. This codes for CSARVRWGGPPNEQFF.

A note on this clonotype: At one end the junction does not follow the germline gene, possibly because of a read error. The genes are TRBV24-1 and TRBJ1-4; 12 positions agree with TRBD1. The length of the CDR3 is 13 residues. The germline V gene has CDR1 KGHDR and CDR2 SFDVKD. The CDR3, as DNA: TGTCCCACCAGTGGGACAGGGGGCGAAAAACTGTTTTTT. Its protein product is CPTSGTGGEKLFF.

This chain joins TRBV14 and TRBJ2-1, with D uncertain. This CDR3 region has 16 residues. The germline V gene encodes CDR1 SGHDN and CDR2 FVKESK. Trimming removed 2 bases from V and 4 bases from J, with 15 bases in between. The CDR3 region has the DNA TGTGCCAGCAGCCAAAGTCCTCACTTCCCGTACAATGAGCAGTTCTTC. Translation gives CASSQSPHFPYNEQFF.

This clonotype was found a few times. The rearrangement joins TRBV15 to TRBJ1-1; no definite D call. CDR3 size: 14 residues. Trimming took 5 bases from V and 1 from J, leaving 11 bases between them. Per the germline V gene, CDR1 is LNHNV and CDR2 is YYDKDF (reference sequence). The DNA for the CDR3 is TGTGCCACCAGCCCCGTTCTAGAGAACACTGAAGCTTTCTTT. It yields the protein CATSPVLENTEAFF.

The chain is built from TRBV5-1 and TRBJ2-7; a weak D match, TRBD1 (6 bases). V was pared by 2 bases and J by 4 bases, with 16 bases between. Germline V lookup: CDR1 SGHRS, CDR2 YFSETQ. The CDR3 loop spans 15 amino acids. DNA of the CDR3: TGCGCCAGCAGCTTAGGTCAAATCCAGGGGTACGAGCAGTACTTC. It encodes CASSLGQIQGYEQYF.

This clonotype came up many times. The V and J genes are TRBV5-1 and TRBJ1-2; D not resolved. CDR3 length: 13 amino acids. CDR1 is SGHRS and CDR2 is YFSETQ in the germline V gene. V was trimmed by 4 bases and J by 4 bases, leaving 11 bases between them. The CDR3 is CASSPSTGYGYTF. The CDR3 coding sequence is TGCGCCAGCAGCCCTTCGACGGGCTATGGCTACACCTTC.

This chain joins TRBV6-5 and TRBJ1-5, with D possibly being TRBD1 (6 bases). This CDR3 spans 15 amino acids. Germline CDR1 reads MNHEY; CDR2 reads SVGAGI. V shed 0 bases and J shed 7 bases, with 13 bases lying between them. CDR3 sequence reads: CASSYSRQQGQPQHF. CDR3 DNA sequence: TGTGCCAGCAGTTACTCGAGACAGCAGGGGCAGCCCCAGCATTTT.

The J gene is TRBJ1-1, the V gene TRBV7-9; D might be TRBD1 (5 bases). V lost 4 bases, J lost 0 bases, and 15 bases lay in between. Germline assignment: CDR1 SEHNR and CDR2 FQNEAQ (reference sequence). The CDR3 has 16 amino acids. The CDR3 bases are TGTGCCAGCAGCTCCAGTGGAGGGGTCCTGAACACTGAAGCTTTCTTT. It yields the protein CASSSSGGVLNTEAFF.

This clonotype was recorded a few times. The genes are TRBV27 and TRBJ1-2; 9 nucleotides match TRBD1. This CDR3 is built from 15 residues. Germline CDR1 reads MNHEY; CDR2 reads SMNVEV (reference sequence). The J segment lost 2 bases and the V segment lost 5 bases, leaving 6 bases of the junction unmatched. The CDR3: CASSTGTGSNYGYTF. The CDR3 DNA is TGTGCCAGCAGTACCGGGACAGGGTCCAACTATGGCTACACCTTC.

V and J are TRBV28 and TRBJ2-5; D remains unclear. V shed 3 bases and J shed 2 bases, with 10 bases lying between them. There are 14 residues in the CDR3. Germline V CDR1 and CDR2: MDHEN, SYDVKM. The CDR3 sequence is CASSFTAVQETQYF. The CDR3, as DNA: TGTGCCAGCAGTTTTACGGCGGTTCAAGAGACCCAGTACTTC. Full variable domain (rest looked up from reference TRBV28 and TRBJ2-5): DVKVTQSSRYLVKRTGEKVFLECVQDMDHENMFWYRQDPGLGLRLIYFSYDVKMKEKGDIPEGYSVSREKKERFSLILESASTNQTSMYLCASSFTAVQETQYFGPGTRLLVL.

There are a few counts of this clonotype. The gene calls are TRBV29-1 and TRBJ2-2; 9 bases map to TRBD2. Germline V gene data show CDR1 as SQVTM and CDR2 as ANQGSEA. Trimming took 5 bases from V and 3 from J; bases not matched to a gene: 7. The CDR3 length is 15 residues. CDR3 amino acids: CSVWLAGAHTGELFF. The CDR3 region has the DNA TGCAGCGTTTGGTTAGCGGGAGCCCACACCGGGGAGCTGTTTTTT.

This clonotype turned up a few times. The V and J genes are TRBV25-1 and TRBJ1-5; TRBD1 agrees at 11 bases. Unmatched junction bases numbered 14, after V lost 3 bases and J lost 4 bases. The CDR3 loop spans 19 amino acids. Germline V gene sequence: CDR1 MGHDK, CDR2 SYGVNS. The CDR3 bases are TGTGCCAGCAGTGAGGCGAGAGGACAGGGGGCTTCACCGAATCAGCCCCAGCATTTT. Translated, it gives CASSEARGQGASPNQPQHF.

The chain recombines TRBV10-3 with TRBJ2-5; 10 nucleotides match TRBD2. Germline trimming cut 0 bases from V and 4 bases from J; bases unmatched to any gene: 11. Germline-derived CDR1 and CDR2 are ENHRY and SYGVKD. The CDR3 extends over 18 amino acids. CDR3 sequence (DNA): TGTGCCATCAGTGAGTCGAAGCGCGGGACTAGCGTAGTAGAGACCCAGTACTTC. It codes for CAISESKRGTSVVETQYF.

This clonotype has just a few counts. The chain couples TRBV3-1 to TRBJ2-4, with a tentative D call TRBD2 (7 bases). The DNA matches TRBJ2-7 better at its end, which makes the J call doubtful. The V gene's germline CDR1 is LGHDT and CDR2 YNNKEL (reference sequence). The CDR3 has 14 residues. CDR3 protein: CASSASGLRGEQYF. The CDR3 DNA reads as TGTGCCAGCAGCGCTAGCGGCCTCAGGGGCGAGCAGTACTTC.

The chain joins TRBV5-4 to TRBJ1-1; 7 nucleotides align to TRBD1. CDR3 length: 15 residues. The V gene's germline CDR1 is SGHNT and CDR2 YYREEE (reference sequence). Trimming at V came to 4 bases and at J to 5 bases, leaving 11 bases not matched to a gene. The CDR3 loop reads CASSPRQGSETEAFF. In DNA form, the CDR3 reads TGTGCCAGCAGCCCTCGACAGGGATCGGAAACTGAAGCTTTCTTT.

The chain recombines TRBV21-1 with TRBJ2-4; the table's D gene call, TRBD1, was not cross checked with the DNA. The tail of the sequence fits TRBJ2-7 better, so the J call may be wrong. TRBV21-1 is given as a pseudogene. The CDR3 has 24 residues. CDR3 residues: CASSKVWPQSFEMGQRKKEYEQYF. DNA of the CDR3: TGTGCCAGCAGCAAAGTGTGGCCCCAAAGTTTCGAGATGGGACAGAGGAAGAAGGAGTACGAGCAGTACTTC.

The rearrangement joins TRBV12-3 or TRBV12-4 to TRBJ1-1, with 9 nucleotides matching TRBD1. This CDR3 spans 15 amino acids. Trimming cost V 7 bases and J 0 bases; bases outside gene matches: 6. For the CDR3, the DNA is TGTGCCAGCAACACAGGGGGCCCCATGAACACTGAAGCTTTCTTT. This codes for CASNTGGPMNTEAFF.